This T cell receptor (beta chain) comes out of a study of blood T cell repertoires in COVID-19. Study summary: Sites across the United States, Italy and Spain contributed samples from acute and convalescent COVID-19.

This CDR3 comprises 19 residues. The germline CDR1 and CDR2 sequences are MGHRA and YSYEKL. The V and J ends lost 5 bases and 7 bases respectively, with 33 bases between them. This clone showed up just once. Sequencing was performed with immunoSEQ multiplex PCR; in TCRdb, only in-frame clones are kept and a portion is missing. The sample holds a few hundred thousand clones, 84% seen once. Sequencing input: peripheral blood. This chain joins TRBV4-1 and TRBJ2-7, with D possibly matching TRBD2 (6 bases). This TCR was recovered from a woman in her thirties or forties who had recovered from COVID-19. DNA for the CDR3: TGCGCCAGCAGCTCACCGGCCCAGGTAAAGAGCGGGCCTACCACAGAGCAGTACTTC. Protein sequence: CASSSPAQVKSGPTTEQYF.